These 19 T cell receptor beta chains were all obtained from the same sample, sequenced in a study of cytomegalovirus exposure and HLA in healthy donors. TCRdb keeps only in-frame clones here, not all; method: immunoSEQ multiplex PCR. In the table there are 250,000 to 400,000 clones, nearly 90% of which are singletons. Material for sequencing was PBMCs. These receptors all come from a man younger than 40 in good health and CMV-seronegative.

CDR3 loop: CASSLGRQGNYGYTF. The CDR3 nucleotides read TGTGCCAGCAGCTTAGGGAGGCAGGGGAACTATGGCTACACCTTC. The chain joins TRBV7-2 to TRBJ1-2; D possibly corresponds to TRBD1 (6 bases). Germline V gene data show CDR1 as SGHTA and CDR2 as FQGNSA. V was cut by 1 base and J by 2 bases, with 11 bases left in between. The CDR3 runs to 15 residues.

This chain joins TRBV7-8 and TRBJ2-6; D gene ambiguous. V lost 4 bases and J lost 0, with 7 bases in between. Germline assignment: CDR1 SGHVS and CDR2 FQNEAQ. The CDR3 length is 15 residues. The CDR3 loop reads CASSSHRSGANVLTF. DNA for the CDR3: TGTGCCAGCAGCTCACACCGCTCTGGGGCCAACGTCCTGACTTTC.

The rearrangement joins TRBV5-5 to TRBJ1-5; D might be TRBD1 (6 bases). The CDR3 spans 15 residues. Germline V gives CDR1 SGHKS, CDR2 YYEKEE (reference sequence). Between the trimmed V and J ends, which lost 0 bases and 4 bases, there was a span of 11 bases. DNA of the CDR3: TGTGCCAGCAGCTTGGCCACAGGGCCAAATCAGCCCCAGCATTTT. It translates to CASSLATGPNQPQHF.

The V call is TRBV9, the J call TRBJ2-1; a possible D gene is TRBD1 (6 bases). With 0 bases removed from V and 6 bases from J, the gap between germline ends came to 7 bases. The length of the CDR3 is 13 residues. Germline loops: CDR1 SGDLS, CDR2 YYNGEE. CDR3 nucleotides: TGTGCCAGCAGCGTAGAAGGGGGCAATGAGCAGTTCTTC. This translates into CASSVEGGNEQFF.

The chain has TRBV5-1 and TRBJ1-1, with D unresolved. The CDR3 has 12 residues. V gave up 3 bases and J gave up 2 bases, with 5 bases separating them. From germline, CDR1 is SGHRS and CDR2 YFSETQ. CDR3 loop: CASSYSNTEAFF. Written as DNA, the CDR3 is TGCGCCAGCAGCTACTCAAACACTGAAGCTTTCTTT.

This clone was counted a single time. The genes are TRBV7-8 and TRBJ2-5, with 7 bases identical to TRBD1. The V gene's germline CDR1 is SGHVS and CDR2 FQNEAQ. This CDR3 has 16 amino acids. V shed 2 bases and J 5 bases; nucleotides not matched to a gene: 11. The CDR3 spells CASSLRSAGGYETQYF. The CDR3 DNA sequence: TGTGCCAGCAGCTTAAGGTCGGCAGGGGGTTATGAGACCCAGTACTTC. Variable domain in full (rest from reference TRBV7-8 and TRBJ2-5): GAGVSQSPRYKVAKRGQDVALRCDPISGHVSLFWYQQALGQGPEFLTYFQNEAQLDKSGLPSDRFFAERPEGSVSTLKIQRTQQEDSAVYLCASSLRSAGGYETQYFGPGTRLLVL.

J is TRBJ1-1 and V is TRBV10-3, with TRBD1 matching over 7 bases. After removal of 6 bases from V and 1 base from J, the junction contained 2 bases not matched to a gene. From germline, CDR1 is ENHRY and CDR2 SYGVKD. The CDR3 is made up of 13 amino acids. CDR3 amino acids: CAISRQGNTEAFF. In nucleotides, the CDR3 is TGTGCCATCAGCCGACAGGGGAACACTGAAGCTTTCTTT.

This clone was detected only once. This CDR3 reads CSVIRSTDTQYF. The CDR3 DNA reads TGCAGCGTTATACGGAGCACAGATACGCAGTATTTT. The chain joins TRBV29-1 to TRBJ2-3, with no clear D. The CDR3 has 12 amino acids. The germline CDR1 and CDR2 sequences are SQVTM and ANQGSEA. Between the trimmed V and J ends, which lost 5 bases and 0 bases, there was a span of 6 bases.

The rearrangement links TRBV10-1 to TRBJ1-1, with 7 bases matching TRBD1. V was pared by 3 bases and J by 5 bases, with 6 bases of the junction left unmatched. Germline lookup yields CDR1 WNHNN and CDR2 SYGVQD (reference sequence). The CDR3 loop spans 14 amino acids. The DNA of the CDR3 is TGCGCCAGCAGTGATACAGGGGCCGGGACTGAAGCTTTCTTT. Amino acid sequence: CASSDTGAGTEAFF.

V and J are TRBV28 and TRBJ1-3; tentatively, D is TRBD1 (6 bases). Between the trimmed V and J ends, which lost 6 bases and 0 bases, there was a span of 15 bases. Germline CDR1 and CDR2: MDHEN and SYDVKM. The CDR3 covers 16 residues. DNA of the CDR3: TGTGCCAGCAGGCGCAGGGGATCATTCTCTGGAAACACCATATATTTT. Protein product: CASRRRGSFSGNTIYF.

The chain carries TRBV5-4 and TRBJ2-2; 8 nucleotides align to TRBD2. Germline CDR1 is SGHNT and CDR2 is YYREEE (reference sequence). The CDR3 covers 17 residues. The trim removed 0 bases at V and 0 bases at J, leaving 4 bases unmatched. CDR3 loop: CASSLVPGGANTGELFF. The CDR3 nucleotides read TGTGCCAGCAGCTTGGTCCCGGGGGGGGCGAACACCGGGGAGCTGTTTTTT.

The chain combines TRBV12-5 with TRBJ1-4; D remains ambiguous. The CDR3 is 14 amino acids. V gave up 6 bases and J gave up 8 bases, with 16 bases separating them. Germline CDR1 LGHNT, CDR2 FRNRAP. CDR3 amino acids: CASGLGTGREKLFF. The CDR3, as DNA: TGTGCTAGTGGCCTCGGAACGGGGAGGGAAAAACTGTTTTTT. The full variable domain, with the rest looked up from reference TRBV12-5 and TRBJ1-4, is DARVTQTPRHKVTEMGQEVTMRCQPILGHNTVFWYRQTMMQGLELLAYFRNRAPLDDSGMPKDRFSAEMPDATLATLKIQPSEPRDSAVYFCASGLGTGREKLFFGSGTQLSVL.

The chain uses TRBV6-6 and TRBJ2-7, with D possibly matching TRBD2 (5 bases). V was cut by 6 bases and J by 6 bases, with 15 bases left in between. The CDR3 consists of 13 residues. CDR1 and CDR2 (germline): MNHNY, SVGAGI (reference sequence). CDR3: CASSNPEGREQYF. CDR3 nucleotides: TGTGCCAGCAGCAACCCTGAGGGCCGCGAGCAGTACTTC.

As DNA, the CDR3 is TGTGCCAGCAGCTTAGCGCTAAGGGGACAGGACTATGGCTACACCTTC. Amino acids: CASSLALRGQDYGYTF. The chain recombines TRBV7-2 with TRBJ1-2; 8 nucleotides align to TRBD1. J lost 3 bases, V lost 0 bases, and 6 bases had no gene match. The V gene's germline CDR1 is SGHTA and CDR2 FQGNSA. CDR3 length: 16 residues. The full variable domain, rest sourced from reference TRBV7-2 and TRBJ1-2, is GAGVSQSPSNKVTEKGKDVELRCDPISGHTALYWYRQSLGQGLEFLIYFQGNSAPDKSGLPSDRFSAERTGGSVSTLTIQRTQQEDSAVYLCASSLALRGQDYGYTFGSGTRLTVV.

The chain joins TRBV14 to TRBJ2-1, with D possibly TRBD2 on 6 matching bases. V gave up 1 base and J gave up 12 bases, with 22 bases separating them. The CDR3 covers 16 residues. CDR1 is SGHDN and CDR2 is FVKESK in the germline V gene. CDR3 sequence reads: CASSQGGLPRGAGQFF. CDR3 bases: TGTGCCAGCAGCCAAGGTGGACTACCACGAGGGGCTGGGCAGTTCTTC.

The CDR3 reads CASSLRAGGPGYTF. In DNA, the CDR3 is TGCGCCAGCAGCTTGCGGGCAGGGGGGCCTGGCTACACCTTC. The V gene is TRBV5-1, the J gene TRBJ1-2; 7 nucleotides match TRBD1. Trimming removed 1 base from V and 7 bases from J; junction bases left unmatched: 7. The CDR3 extends over 14 amino acids. Germline V CDR1 and CDR2: SGHRS, YFSETQ.

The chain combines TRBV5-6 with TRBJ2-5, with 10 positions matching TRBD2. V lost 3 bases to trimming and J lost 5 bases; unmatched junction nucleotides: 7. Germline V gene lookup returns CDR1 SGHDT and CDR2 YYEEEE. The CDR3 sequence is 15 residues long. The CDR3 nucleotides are TGTGCCAGCAGCTCGGGACTAGCGAGGGCGGAGACCCAGTACTTC. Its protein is CASSSGLARAETQYF.

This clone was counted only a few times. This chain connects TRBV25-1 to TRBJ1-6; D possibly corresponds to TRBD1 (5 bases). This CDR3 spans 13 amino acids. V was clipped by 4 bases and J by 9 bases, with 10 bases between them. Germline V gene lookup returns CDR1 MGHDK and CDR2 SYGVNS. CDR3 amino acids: CASSAGKVSPLHF. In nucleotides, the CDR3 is TGTGCCAGCAGTGCAGGGAAGGTTTCACCCCTCCACTTT.

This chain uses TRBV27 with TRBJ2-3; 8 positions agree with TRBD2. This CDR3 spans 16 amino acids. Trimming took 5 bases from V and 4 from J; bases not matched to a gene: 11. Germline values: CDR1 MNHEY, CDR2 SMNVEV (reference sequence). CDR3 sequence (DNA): TGTGCCAGCAGTGAATGGAGGACTAGCTCCTCAGATACGCAGTATTTT. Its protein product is CASSEWRTSSSDTQYF.